Detailed here is one TCR beta chain. The sample originates from a study of shared clonotypes between healthy human individuals. Libraries were prepared by immunoSEQ multiplex PCR; TCRdb keeps only in-frame clonotypes and omits some of them. The sample lists under 550,000 clones; 90% to 96% were seen once. The receptor comes from a young woman in good health. Material for sequencing was naive CD4+ T cells sorted from blood. Indicated subset: CD45RA+ positively selected.

Written as DNA, the CDR3 is TGTGCCTGGATGCGAGGGTTCAATGAAAAACTGTTTTTT. This codes for CAWMRGFNEKLFF. The rearrangement joins TRBV30 to TRBJ1-4; unclear D gene. Germline loops: CDR1 GTSNPN, CDR2 SVGIG (reference sequence). V gave up 4 bases and J gave up 5 bases, with 11 bases separating them. The CDR3 has 13 amino acids.